The 8 T cell receptor beta chains below all came from one sample that was sequenced in a study of T-cell memory formation after mild COVID-19. MiXCR, applied by TCRdb to the 5' RACE reads, yields one record per CDR3 protein. The sample records roughly 400,000 distinct CDR3 sequences, roughly 17% being singletons. Sequenced input: PBMCs or a T cell subset sorted from them (not recorded which). Receptor source: a man aged 18 to 29 who had mild COVID-19 (a few samples of this study predate the infection). Cell type and time point are not known.

This clonotype was observed a handful of times. The chain has TRBV4-2 and TRBJ1-5; perhaps TRBD1 as D (6 bases). This CDR3 has 15 residues. V lost 0 bases, J lost 6 bases, and 12 bases lay in between. CDR1 LGHNA and CDR2 YNFKEQ come from the germline V gene. DNA for the CDR3: TGTGCCAGCAGCCAAGATCTGGGGGCACTTCAGCCCCAGCATTTT. This gives the protein CASSQDLGALQPQHF.

In its sample, this clonotype was seen a few times. V is TRBV6-5 and J is TRBJ2-1, with TRBD2 matching over 13 bases. Germline V gives CDR1 MNHEY, CDR2 SVGAGI. The CDR3 contains 16 residues. V shed 6 bases, J shed 9 bases, and the junction held 11 bases outside the gene matches. Written as DNA, the CDR3 is TGTGCCAGCAGCCGACGACTAGCGGGGGGAGCGAGTGAGCAGTTCTTC. Translation: CASSRRLAGGASEQFF.

The chain employs TRBV2 and TRBJ2-3; weak D call: TRBD1 (5 bases). CDR1 is SNHLY and CDR2 is FYNNEI in the germline V gene. This CDR3 spans 15 amino acids. The V end was cut by 2 bases, the J end by 6 bases, with 15 bases between. The CDR3 DNA is TGTGCCAGCAGTGAACAATCCAGGAAGGGGGATACGCAGTATTTT. Residues: CASSEQSRKGDTQYF.

This sequence joins TRBV7-9 and TRBJ1-1; 8 nucleotides agree with TRBD1. Germline CDR1 SEHNR, CDR2 FQNEAQ (reference sequence). This CDR3 region has 15 residues. Trimming cost V 4 bases and J 4 bases; bases outside gene matches: 8. The CDR3 DNA is TGTGCCAGCAGCTCCGACAGGGGAGGCGGCACTGAAGCTTTCTTT. Translation gives CASSSDRGGGTEAFF. Complete variable domain (other parts from reference TRBV7-9 and TRBJ1-1): DTGVSQNPRHKITKRGQNVTFRCDPISEHNRLYWYRQTLGQGPEFLTYFQNEAQLEKSRLLSDRFSAERPKGSFSTLEIQRTEQGDSAMYLCASSSDRGGGTEAFFGQGTRLTVV.

This clonotype showed up just a few times. The chain carries TRBV12-3 or TRBV12-4 and TRBJ1-1; D possibly corresponds to TRBD1 (5 bases). V gave up 7 bases and J gave up 10 bases, with 16 bases separating them. This CDR3 comprises 12 residues. The DNA for the CDR3 is TGTGCCAGCATAGCACCGGGGGGGAGAGCTTTCTTT. Protein: CASIAPGGRAFF.

This rearrangement joins TRBV7-9 to TRBJ2-7; 7 bases agree with TRBD1. V gave up 4 bases and J gave up 6 bases; unmatched junction bases: 9. The CDR3 spans 14 residues. Per the germline V gene, CDR1 is SEHNR and CDR2 is FQNEAQ (reference sequence). The CDR3 loop is CASSSGTVSGEQYV. Written as DNA, the CDR3 is TGTGCCAGCAGCTCTGGGACAGTGAGCGGCGAGCAGTACGTC.

This clonotype has just a few counts. The chain recombines TRBV12-3 or TRBV12-4 with TRBJ1-6; D is unresolved. V was cut by 6 bases and J by 2 bases, with 11 bases left in between. The CDR3 contains 15 residues. The CDR3 DNA follows: TGTGCCAGCAGCGCTTGGAGGACCTATAATTCACCCCTCCACTTT. Translated: CASSAWRTYNSPLHF.

The chain uses TRBV5-1 and TRBJ1-2, with TRBD1 matching 7 bases. The junction had 13 bases not matched to a gene; V was cut back by 4 bases and J by 7 bases. CDR3 size: 15 residues. CDR1 and CDR2 (germline): SGHRS, YFSETQ. The CDR3 coding sequence is TGCGCCAGCAGCATGGGCTGGGAGGGGGCTCTTGGCTACACCTTC. It translates to CASSMGWEGALGYTF.